The clone carrying this T cell receptor beta chain was observed at least ten times. This sample is part of a study of CD8+CD57+ T cells in acquired aplastic anemia. On the study more broadly: Sorted CD4+ and CD8+ cells yielded DNA averaging roughly 3.3 ug.

Using genomic DNA as the template, TCR beta VDJ and CDR3 profiling was carried out. TCRdb re-called the reads through MiXCR, storing one row per CDR3 protein. Among around 400,000 distinct CDR3 sequences listed, about two thirds were seen once. The material sequenced was sorted CD4+, CD8+, or CD8+CD57+ T cells (not recorded which) from PBMCs. This receptor was obtained from a human donor in good health, serving as a control.

As DNA, the CDR3 is TGCAGTGCTTTTACGCTCGAGAATTCACCCCTCCACTTT. Its translation is CSAFTLENSPLHF. The chain recombines TRBV20-1 with TRBJ1-6; no reliable D call. Trimming cost V 5 bases and J 7 bases, with 12 bases left between them. CDR3 length equals 13 residues. Germline V gene data show CDR1 as DFQATT and CDR2 as SNEGSKA (reference sequence).